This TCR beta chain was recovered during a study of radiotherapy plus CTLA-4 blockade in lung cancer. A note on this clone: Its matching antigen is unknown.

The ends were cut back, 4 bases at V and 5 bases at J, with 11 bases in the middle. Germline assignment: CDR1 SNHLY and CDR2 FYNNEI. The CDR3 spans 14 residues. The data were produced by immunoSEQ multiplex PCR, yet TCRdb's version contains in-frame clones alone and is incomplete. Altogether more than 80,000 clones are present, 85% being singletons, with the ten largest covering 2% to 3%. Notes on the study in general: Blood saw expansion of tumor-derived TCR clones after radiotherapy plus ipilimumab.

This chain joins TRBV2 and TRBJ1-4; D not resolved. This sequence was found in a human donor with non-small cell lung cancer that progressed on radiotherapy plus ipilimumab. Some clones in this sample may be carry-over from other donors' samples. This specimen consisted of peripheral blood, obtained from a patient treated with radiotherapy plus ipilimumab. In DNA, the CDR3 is TGTGCCAGCAGTGTCGGCGGTTCGAATGAAAAACTGTTTTTT. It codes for CASSVGGSNEKLFF.